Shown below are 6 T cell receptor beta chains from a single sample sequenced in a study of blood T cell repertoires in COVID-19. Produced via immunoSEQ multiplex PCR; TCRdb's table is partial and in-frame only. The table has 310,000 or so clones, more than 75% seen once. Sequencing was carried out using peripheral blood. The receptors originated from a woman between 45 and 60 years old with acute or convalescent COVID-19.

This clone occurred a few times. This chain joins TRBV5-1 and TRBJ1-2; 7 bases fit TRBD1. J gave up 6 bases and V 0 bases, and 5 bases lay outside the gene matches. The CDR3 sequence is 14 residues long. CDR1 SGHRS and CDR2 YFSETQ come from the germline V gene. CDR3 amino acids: CASSLEGGANGYTF. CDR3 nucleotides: TGCGCCAGCAGCTTGGAAGGGGGCGCAAATGGCTACACCTTC.

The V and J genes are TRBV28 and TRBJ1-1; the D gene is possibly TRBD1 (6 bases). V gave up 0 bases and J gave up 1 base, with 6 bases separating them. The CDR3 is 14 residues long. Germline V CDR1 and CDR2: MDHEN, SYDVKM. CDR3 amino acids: CASSLWGQNTEAFF. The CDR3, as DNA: TGTGCCAGCAGTTTATGGGGACAGAACACTGAAGCTTTCTTT.

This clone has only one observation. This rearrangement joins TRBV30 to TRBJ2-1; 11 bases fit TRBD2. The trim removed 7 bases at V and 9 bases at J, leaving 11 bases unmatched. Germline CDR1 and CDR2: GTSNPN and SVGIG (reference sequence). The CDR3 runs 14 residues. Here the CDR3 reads CASIAGGNIGEQFF. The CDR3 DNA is TGTGCCTCCATAGCGGGAGGGAACATAGGTGAGCAGTTCTTC.

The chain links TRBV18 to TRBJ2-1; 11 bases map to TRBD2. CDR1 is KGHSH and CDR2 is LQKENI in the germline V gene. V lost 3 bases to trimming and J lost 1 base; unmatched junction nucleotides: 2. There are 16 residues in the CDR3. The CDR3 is CASSPRLAGSYNEQFF. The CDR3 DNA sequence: TGTGCCAGCTCACCCCGACTAGCGGGATCCTACAATGAGCAGTTCTTC.

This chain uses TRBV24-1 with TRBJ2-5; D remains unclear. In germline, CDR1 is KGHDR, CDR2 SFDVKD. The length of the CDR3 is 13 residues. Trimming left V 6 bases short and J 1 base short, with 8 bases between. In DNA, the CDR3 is TGTGCCACCAGTACAGAATTCCAAGAGACCCAGTACTTC. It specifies CATSTEFQETQYF.

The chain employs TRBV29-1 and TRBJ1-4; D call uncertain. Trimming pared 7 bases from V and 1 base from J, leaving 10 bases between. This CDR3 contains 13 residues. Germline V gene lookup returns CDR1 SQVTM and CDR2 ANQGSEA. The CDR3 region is CSADRGTNEKLFF. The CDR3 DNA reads TGCAGCGCAGACCGGGGAACTAATGAAAAACTGTTTTTT.